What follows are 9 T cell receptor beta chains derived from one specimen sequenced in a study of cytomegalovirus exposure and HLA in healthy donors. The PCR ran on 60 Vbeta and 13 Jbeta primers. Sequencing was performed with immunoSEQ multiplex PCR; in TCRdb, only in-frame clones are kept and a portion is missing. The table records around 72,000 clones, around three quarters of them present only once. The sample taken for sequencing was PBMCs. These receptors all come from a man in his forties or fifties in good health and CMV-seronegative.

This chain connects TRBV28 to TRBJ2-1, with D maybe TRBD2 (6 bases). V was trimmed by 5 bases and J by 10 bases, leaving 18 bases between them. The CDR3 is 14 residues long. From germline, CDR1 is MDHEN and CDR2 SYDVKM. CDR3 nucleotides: TGTGCCAGCAGTACTGGGGCGGGAATTTGGGAGCAGTTCTTC. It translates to CASSTGAGIWEQFF.

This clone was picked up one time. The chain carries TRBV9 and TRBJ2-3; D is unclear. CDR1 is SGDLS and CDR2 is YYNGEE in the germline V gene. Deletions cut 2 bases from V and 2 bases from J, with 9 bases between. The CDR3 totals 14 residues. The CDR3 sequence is CASSVALTTDTQYF. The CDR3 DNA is TGTGCCAGCAGCGTTGCACTTACCACAGATACGCAGTATTTT.

The CDR3 is CASSYSNVLTDTQYF. The DNA of the CDR3 is TGTGCCAGCAGCTATAGCAACGTCCTAACAGATACGCAGTATTTT. This sequence joins TRBV7-2 and TRBJ2-3, with no clear D. The CDR3 is made up of 15 amino acids. CDR1 is SGHTA and CDR2 is FQGNSA in the germline V gene. V lost 4 bases and J lost 3, with 14 bases in between.

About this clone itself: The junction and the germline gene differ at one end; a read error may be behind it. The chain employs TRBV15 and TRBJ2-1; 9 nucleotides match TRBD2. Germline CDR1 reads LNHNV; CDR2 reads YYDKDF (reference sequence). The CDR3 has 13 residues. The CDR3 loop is CATTLAGYNEQFF. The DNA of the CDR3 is TGTGCTACCACACTAGCGGGTTACAATGAGCAGTTCTTC.

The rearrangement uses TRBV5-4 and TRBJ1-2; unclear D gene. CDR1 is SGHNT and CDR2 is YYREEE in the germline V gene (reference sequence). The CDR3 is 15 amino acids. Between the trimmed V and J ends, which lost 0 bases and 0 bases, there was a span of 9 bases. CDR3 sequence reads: CASSLGQVANYGYTF. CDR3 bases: TGTGCCAGCAGCTTGGGGCAGGTTGCTAACTATGGCTACACCTTC.

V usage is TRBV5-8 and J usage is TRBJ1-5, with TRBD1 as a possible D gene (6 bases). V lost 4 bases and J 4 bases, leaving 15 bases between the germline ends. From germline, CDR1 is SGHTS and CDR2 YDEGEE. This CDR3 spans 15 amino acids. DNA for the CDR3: TGTGCCAGCAGCCCCCGGGGGGCATCTAATCAGCCCCAGCATTTT. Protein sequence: CASSPRGASNQPQHF.

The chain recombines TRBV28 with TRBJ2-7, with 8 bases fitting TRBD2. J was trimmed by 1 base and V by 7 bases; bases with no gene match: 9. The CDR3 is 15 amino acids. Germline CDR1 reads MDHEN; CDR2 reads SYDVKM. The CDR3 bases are TGTGCCAGCACCACGGGGGGGGAGGGTTCCTACGAGCAGTACTTC. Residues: CASTTGGEGSYEQYF.

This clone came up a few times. The CDR3 DNA is TGTGCCTGGAGTATAACAGGGTCCTTAGGAAACACCATATATTTT. It yields the protein CAWSITGSLGNTIYF. This chain links TRBV30 with TRBJ1-3, with D possibly being TRBD1 (6 bases). Trimming left V 2 bases short and J 4 bases short, with 15 bases between. Germline loops: CDR1 GTSNPN, CDR2 SVGIG (reference sequence). The CDR3 loop spans 15 amino acids.

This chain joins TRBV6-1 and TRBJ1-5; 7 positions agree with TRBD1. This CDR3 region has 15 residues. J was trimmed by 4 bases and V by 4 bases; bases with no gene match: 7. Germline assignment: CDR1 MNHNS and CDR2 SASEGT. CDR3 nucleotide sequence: TGTGCCAGCAGTGTAGACAGGGATCGGAATCAGCCCCAGCATTTT. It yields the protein CASSVDRDRNQPQHF.